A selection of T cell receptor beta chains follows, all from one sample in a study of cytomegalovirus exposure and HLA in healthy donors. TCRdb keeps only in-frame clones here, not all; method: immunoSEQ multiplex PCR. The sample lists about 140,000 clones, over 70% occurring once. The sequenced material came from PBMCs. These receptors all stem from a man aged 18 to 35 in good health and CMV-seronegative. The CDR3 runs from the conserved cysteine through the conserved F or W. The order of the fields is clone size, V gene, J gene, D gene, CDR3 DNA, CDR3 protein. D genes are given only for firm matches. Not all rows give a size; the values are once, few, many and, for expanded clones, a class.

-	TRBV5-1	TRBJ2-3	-	TGCGCCAGCAGAGTAACAGGGTACACAGATACGCAGTATTTT	CASRVTGYTDTQYF
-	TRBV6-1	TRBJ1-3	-	TGTGCCAGCGCCGGGGGGCATGGAAACACCATATATTTT	CASAGGHGNTIYF
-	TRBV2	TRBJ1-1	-	TGTGCCAGCACCGTGGGCCTGAACACTGAAGCTTTCTTT	CASTVGLNTEAFF
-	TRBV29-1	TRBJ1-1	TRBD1	TGCAGCGTACAACAGGGGGGGGCGGCTTTCTTT	CSVQQGGAAFF
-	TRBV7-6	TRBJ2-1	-	TGTGCCAGCAGCCCCAGGCCGTTGCAGGGTTACAATGAGCAGTTCTTC	CASSPRPLQGYNEQFF
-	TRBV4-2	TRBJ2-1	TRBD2	TGTGCCAGCAGCCCGTGGACTAGCGGGGATTTCAATGAGCAGTTCTTC	CASSPWTSGDFNEQFF
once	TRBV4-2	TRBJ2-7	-	TGTGCCAGCTCACAGCCCTCCTACGAGCAGTACTTC	CASSQPSYEQYF
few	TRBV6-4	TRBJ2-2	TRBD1	TGTGCCAGCAGTGGAGGATCGACAGGGGGGGACACCGGGGAGCTGTTTTTT	CASSGGSTGGDTGELFF
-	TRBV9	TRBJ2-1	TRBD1	TGTGCCAGCAGCAACCGGGACAGGTGGGTCGATGAGCAGTTCTTC	CASSNRDRWVDEQFF
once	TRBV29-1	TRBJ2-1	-	TGCAGCGTGGGGGGTTCCCAATCGGGCTACAATGAGCAGTTCTTC	CSVGGSQSGYNEQFF
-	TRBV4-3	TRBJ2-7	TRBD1	TGCGCCAGCAGCCCTCGGACAGGGGGTGGGGAGCAGTACTTC	CASSPRTGGGEQYF
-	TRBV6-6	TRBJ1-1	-	TGTGCCAGCAGTCCCGGACAGACTGAAGCTTTCTTT	CASSPGQTEAFF
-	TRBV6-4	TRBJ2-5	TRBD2	TGTGCCAGCAGTGAAACTAGCGGGGGCCAAGAGACCCAGTACTTC	CASSETSGGQETQYF
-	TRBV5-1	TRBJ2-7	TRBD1	TGCGCCAGCAGCATAATCGGGACAGCCCACTACGAGCAGTACTTC	CASSIIGTAHYEQYF
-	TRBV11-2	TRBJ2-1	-	TGTGCCAGCAGCTTAGATTTGGGCACCTACAATGAGCAGTTCTTC	CASSLDLGTYNEQFF
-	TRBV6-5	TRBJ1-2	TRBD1	TGTGCCAGCAGTTACTCTCCGGGACAGGGTGTCTATGGCTACACCTTC	CASSYSPGQGVYGYTF
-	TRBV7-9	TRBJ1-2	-	TGTGCCAGCAGCTCCTCCTATGGCTACACCTTC	CASSSSYGYTF
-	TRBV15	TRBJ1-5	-	TGTGCCACCAGTCAAGGAGGGCAAGTGCCCCAGCATTTT	CATSQGGQVPQHF
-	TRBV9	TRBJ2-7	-	TGTGCCAGCAGCCCGTGGGAGAACCCCTACGAGCAGTACTTC	CASSPWENPYEQYF
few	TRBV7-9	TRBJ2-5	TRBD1	TGTGCCAGCAGCCCGACAGGGCAAGAGACCCAGTACTTC	CASSPTGQETQYF
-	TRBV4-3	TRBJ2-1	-	TGCGCCAGCAGCCGTCAGGTAGGGGGATCCTACAATGAGCAGTTCTTC	CASSRQVGGSYNEQFF
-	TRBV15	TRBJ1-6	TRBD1	TGTGCCACCTCATCAGGGGGGTATAATTCACCCCTCCACTTT	CATSSGGYNSPLHF
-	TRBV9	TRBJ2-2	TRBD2	TGTGCCAGCGCCACGCCAGGTCTAGCGGGGGGGCCTGACACCGGGGAGCTGTTTTTT	CASATPGLAGGPDTGELFF
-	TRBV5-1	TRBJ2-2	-	TGCGCCAGCAGCTTAGGGGGAAGCACCGGGGAGCTGTTTTTT	CASSLGGSTGELFF
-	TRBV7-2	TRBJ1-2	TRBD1	TGTGCCAGCAGCTTAGGTAGACAGGGGTCAAGGTATGGCTACACCTTC	CASSLGRQGSRYGYTF
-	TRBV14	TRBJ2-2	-	TGTGCCAGCAGCCAAGTTCCTGCCGGGGAGCTGTTTTTT	CASSQVPAGELFF
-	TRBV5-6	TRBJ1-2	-	TGTGCCAGCAGACTCGGACAGAACTATGGCTACACCTTC	CASRLGQNYGYTF
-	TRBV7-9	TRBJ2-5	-	TGTGCCAGCAGCCGAGGTGGGGGCCTTTCCCTGGAGACCCAGTACTTC	CASSRGGGLSLETQYF
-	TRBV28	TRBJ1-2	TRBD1	TGTGCCAGCAGTTTAGGACAGGGCTATGGCTACACCTTC	CASSLGQGYGYTF
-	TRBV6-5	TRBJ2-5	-	TGTGCCAGCGGGCAGACACAAGAGACCCAGTACTTC	CASGQTQETQYF
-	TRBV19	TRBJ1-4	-	TGTGCCAGCCGTTTGACAGGAAATGAAAAACTGTTTTTT	CASRLTGNEKLFF
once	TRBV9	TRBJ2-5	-	TGTGCCAGCAGCGTTGAGGCCTGGGAGACCCAGTACTTC	CASSVEAWETQYF
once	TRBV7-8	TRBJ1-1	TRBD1	TGTGCCAGCAGCTTAGGACAGGGGGCGAACACTGAAGCTTTCTTT	CASSLGQGANTEAFF
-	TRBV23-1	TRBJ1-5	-	TGCGCCAGCAGTTGGAGACGGGGGGTCAATCAGCCCCAGCATTTT	CASSWRRGVNQPQHF
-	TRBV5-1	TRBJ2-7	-	TGCGCCAGCAGCTTTGCGGGGACCTACACCTACGAGCAGTACTTC	CASSFAGTYTYEQYF
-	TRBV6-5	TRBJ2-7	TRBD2	TGTGCCAGCAGTTCTTTAGCGGGGGGGCCACTATACGAGCAGTACTTC	CASSSLAGGPLYEQYF
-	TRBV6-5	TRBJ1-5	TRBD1	TGTGCCAGCAGCCATGGACAGGGCGGCCAGCCCCAGCATTTT	CASSHGQGGQPQHF
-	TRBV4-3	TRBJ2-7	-	TGCGCCAGCAGCCAAGATGAGACATACGAGCAGTACTTC	CASSQDETYEQYF
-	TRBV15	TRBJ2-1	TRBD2	TGTGCCACCAGCCGAGGACTAGCCTTCAAGGATGAGCAGTTCTTC	CATSRGLAFKDEQFF
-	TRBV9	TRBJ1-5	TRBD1	TGTGCCAGCAGCGGGGGACAGATGAATCAGCCCCAGCATTTT	CASSGGQMNQPQHF
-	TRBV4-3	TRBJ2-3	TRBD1	TGCGCCAGCAGCCAACAACCGGGACAGGGGCCCACAGATACGCAGTATTTT	CASSQQPGQGPTDTQYF
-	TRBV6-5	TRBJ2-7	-	TGTGCCAGCAGTCCCGGCTCCTACGAGCAGTACTTC	CASSPGSYEQYF
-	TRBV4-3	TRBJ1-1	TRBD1	TGCGCCAGCAGCCAACGGACAGGGAGGATCACTGAAGCTTTCTTT	CASSQRTGRITEAFF
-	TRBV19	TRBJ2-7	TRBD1	TGTGCCAGTAGTAAGGGGGCAGCATACGAGCAGTACTTC	CASSKGAAYEQYF
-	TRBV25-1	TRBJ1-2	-	TGTGCCAGCATGGCAGTTAACTATGGCTACACCTTC	CASMAVNYGYTF
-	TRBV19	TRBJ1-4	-	TGTGCCAGTAGGACCAAACTGAGGACTAATGAAAAACTGTTTTTT	CASRTKLRTNEKLFF
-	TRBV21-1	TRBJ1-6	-	TGTGCCAGCAGCCATCACCGAGATAGCTCCTATAATTCACCCCTCCACTTT	CASSHHRDSSYNSPLHF
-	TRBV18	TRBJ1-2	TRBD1	TGTGCCAGCTCGCCCACAGGGGGAGAACATGGCTACACCTTC	CASSPTGGEHGYTF
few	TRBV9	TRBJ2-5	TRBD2	TGTGCCAGCAGCCCTAGTTTAGGCGGGGGACAAGAGACCCAGTACTTC	CASSPSLGGGQETQYF
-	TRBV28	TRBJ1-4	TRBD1	TGTGCCAGCAGTTCAGGGGGGATACGAGAAAAACTGTTTTTT	CASSSGGIREKLFF
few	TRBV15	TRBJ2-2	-	TGTGCCACCAGCAGAGATTCAACTGGGGAGCTGTTTTTT	CATSRDSTGELFF
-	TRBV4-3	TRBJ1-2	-	TGCGCCAGCAGCCGCGGGGCAGCGCTGATAGGTGGGGGCTACACCTTC	CASSRGAALIGGGYTF